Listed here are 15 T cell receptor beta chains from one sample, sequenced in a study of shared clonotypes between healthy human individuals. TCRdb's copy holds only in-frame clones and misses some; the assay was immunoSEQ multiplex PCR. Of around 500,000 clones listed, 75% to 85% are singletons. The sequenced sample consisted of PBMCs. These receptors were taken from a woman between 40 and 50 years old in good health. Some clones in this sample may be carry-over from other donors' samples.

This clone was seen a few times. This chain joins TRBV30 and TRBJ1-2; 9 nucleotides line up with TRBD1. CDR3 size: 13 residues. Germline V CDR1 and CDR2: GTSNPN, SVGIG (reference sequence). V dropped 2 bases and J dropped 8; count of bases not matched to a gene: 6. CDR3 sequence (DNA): TGTGCCTGGAGTCAACTGGGACAGGGCGGCTACACCTTC. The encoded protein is CAWSQLGQGGYTF.

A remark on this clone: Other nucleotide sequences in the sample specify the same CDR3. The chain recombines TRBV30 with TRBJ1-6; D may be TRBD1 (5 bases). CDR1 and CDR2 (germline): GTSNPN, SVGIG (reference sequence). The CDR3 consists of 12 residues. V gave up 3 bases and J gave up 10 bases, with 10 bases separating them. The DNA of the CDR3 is TGTGCCTGGAGCCCTGGGGACTCACCCCTCCACTTT. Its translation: CAWSPGDSPLHF.

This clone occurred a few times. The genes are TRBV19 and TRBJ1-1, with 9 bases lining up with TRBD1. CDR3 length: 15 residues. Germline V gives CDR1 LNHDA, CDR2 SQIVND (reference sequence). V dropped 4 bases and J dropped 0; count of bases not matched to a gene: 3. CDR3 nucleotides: TGTGCCAGTAGTACCGACAGGGGGGTGAACACTGAAGCTTTCTTT. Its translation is CASSTDRGVNTEAFF.

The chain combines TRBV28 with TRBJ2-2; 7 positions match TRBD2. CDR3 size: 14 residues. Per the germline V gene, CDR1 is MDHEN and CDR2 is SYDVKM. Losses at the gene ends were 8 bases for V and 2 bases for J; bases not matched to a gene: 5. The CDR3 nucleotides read TGTGCCAGCTGCGGAGCGGGAAACACCGGGGAGCTGTTTTTT. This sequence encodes CASCGAGNTGELFF.

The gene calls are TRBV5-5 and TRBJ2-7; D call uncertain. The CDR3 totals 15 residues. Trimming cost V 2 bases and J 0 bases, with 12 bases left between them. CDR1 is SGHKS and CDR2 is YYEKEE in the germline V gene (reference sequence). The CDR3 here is CASSFGSSSSYEQYF. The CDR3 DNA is TGTGCCAGCAGCTTTGGCAGCTCGAGCTCCTACGAGCAGTACTTC.

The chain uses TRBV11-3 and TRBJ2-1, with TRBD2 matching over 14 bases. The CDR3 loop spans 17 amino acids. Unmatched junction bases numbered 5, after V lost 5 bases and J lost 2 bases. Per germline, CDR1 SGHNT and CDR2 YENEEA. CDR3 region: CASSRGTSGSPYNEQFF. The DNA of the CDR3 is TGTGCCAGCAGCCGTGGGACTAGCGGGAGCCCCTACAATGAGCAGTTCTTC.

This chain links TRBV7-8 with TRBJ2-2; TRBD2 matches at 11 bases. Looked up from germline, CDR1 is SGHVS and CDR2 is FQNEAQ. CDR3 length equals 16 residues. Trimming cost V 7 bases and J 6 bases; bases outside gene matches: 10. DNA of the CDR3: TGTGCCAGCAATCCCACTAGCGGGAGAGCTCCCGGGGAGCTGTTTTTT. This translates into CASNPTSGRAPGELFF.

The CDR3 region has the DNA TGCGCCAGCAGCTTGTGGGACAGGGGGCGCGATTCACCCCTCCACTTT. Its protein is CASSLWDRGRDSPLHF. This chain joins TRBV5-1 and TRBJ1-6, with 12 bases fitting TRBD1. Per germline, CDR1 SGHRS and CDR2 YFSETQ. V trimming: 1 base; J trimming: 8 bases; junction bases outside the gene matches: 4. The CDR3 runs to 16 residues.

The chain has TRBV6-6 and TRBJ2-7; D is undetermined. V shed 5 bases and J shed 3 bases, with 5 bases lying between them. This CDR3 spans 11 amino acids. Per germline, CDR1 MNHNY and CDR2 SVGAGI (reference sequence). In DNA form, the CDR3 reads TGTGCCAGCAGTCTAGGCTACGAGCAGTACTTC. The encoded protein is CASSLGYEQYF.

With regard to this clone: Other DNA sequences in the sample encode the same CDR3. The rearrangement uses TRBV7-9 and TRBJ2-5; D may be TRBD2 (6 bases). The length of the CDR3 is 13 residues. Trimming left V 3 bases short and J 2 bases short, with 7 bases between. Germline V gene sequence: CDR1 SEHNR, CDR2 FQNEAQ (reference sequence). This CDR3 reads CASSLGGQETQYF. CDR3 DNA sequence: TGTGCCAGCAGCTTGGGAGGACAAGAGACCCAGTACTTC.

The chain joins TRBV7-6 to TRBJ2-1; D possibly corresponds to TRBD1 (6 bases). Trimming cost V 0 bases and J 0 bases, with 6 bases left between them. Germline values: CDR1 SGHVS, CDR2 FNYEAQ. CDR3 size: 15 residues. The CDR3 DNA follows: TGTGCCAGCAGCTTAGCGGGGGCCTCCTACAATGAGCAGTTCTTC. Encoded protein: CASSLAGASYNEQFF.

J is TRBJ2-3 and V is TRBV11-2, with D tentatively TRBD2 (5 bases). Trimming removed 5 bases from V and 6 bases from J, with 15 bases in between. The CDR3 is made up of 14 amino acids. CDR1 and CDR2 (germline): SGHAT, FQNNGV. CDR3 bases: TGTGCCAGCAGCCGCTCCCGGGGAATTGATACGCAGTATTTT. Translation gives CASSRSRGIDTQYF.

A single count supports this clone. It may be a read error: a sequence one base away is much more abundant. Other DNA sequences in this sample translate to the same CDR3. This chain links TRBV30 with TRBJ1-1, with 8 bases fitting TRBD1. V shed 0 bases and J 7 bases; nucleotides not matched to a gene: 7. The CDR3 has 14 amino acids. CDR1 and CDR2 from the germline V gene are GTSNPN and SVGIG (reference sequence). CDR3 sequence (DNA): TGTGCCTGGAGTGTAACAGGGGGGCGGGGTGAAGCTTTCTTT. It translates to CAWSVTGGRGEAFF.

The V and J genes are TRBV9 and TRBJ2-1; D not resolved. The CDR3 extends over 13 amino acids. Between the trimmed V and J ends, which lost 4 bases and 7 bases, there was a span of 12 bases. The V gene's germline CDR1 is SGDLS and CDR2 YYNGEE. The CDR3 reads CASSPPDVNEQFF. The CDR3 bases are TGTGCCAGCAGCCCCCCGGACGTAAATGAGCAGTTCTTC.

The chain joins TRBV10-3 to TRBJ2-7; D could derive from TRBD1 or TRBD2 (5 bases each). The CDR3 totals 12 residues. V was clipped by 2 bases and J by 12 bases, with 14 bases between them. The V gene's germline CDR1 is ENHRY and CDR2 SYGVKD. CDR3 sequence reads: CAISEMDGAPYF. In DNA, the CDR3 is TGTGCCATCAGTGAGATGGACGGGGCGCCGTACTTC.